These T cell receptor beta chains were read from a single sample in a study of cytomegalovirus exposure and HLA in healthy donors. Sequencing was performed with immunoSEQ multiplex PCR; in TCRdb, only in-frame clones are kept and a portion is missing. The sample consists of about 100,000 clones, 65% to 85% of them appearing once. The sequenced material came from PBMCs. Every receptor here comes from a young man in good health and CMV-seronegative. Each CDR3 is given without its conserved first and last residue. The order of the fields is V gene, clone size, J gene, D gene, CDR3 protein. D genes are given only for firm matches. Size is stated for part of the rows, as once, few or many counts, or as a class when the clone is expanded.

>TRBV5-6|-|TRBJ1-2|-
ASSSDRWTFNYGYT
>TRBV18|-|TRBJ1-3|TRBD1
ASSPGQGSGNTIY
>TRBV14|-|TRBJ2-7|-
ASSQRQGGYEQY
>TRBV30|-|TRBJ2-3|TRBD2
AGRLAGATDTQY
>TRBV10-2|-|TRBJ2-3|TRBD2
ASSEGGDTQY
>TRBV30|-|TRBJ1-5|-
AWTPRDIRGNQPQH
>TRBV5-1|-|TRBJ2-3|-
ASRPGTSSTDTQY
>TRBV28|-|TRBJ2-7|-
ASRGRDGHEQY
>TRBV7-9|-|TRBJ2-5|TRBD2
ASSLGLAGVPRETQY
>TRBV6-4|-|TRBJ2-1|-
ASSDSAGHNEQF
>TRBV28|-|TRBJ1-1|-
ASSFPGVTEAF
>TRBV2|-|TRBJ2-1|-
ASSARETDEREF
>TRBV7-9|-|TRBJ2-7|TRBD2
ASSFREGEQY
>TRBV29-1|-|TRBJ1-3|-
SVALYSGNTIY
>TRBV4-1|-|TRBJ2-2|TRBD1
ASSQSKDRGPGELF
>TRBV30|-|TRBJ1-2|TRBD1
AWSVGTATPPNYGYT
>TRBV11-2|-|TRBJ1-1|-
ASSLGGGGGEAF
>TRBV19|once|TRBJ1-6|TRBD1
ASSWGDSDNSPLH
>TRBV7-8|-|TRBJ2-5|-
ASSLRRVQETQY
>TRBV6-1|-|TRBJ1-2|TRBD1
ASRPTGGNYGYT
>TRBV5-1|-|TRBJ1-2|TRBD1
ASSNEVQGYYGYT
>TRBV4-1|few|TRBJ1-1|-
ASTLGGRAGTEAF
>TRBV19|-|TRBJ1-2|-
ASSISGYT
>TRBV9|-|TRBJ2-5|TRBD2
ASSSSGGAVETQY
>TRBV7-9|-|TRBJ1-4|TRBD1
ASSRDRARGKLF
>TRBV6-1|few|TRBJ1-1|TRBD1
ASRTRGQVNTEAF
>TRBV7-8|-|TRBJ1-6|-
ASSLYEGADSPLH
>TRBV2|few|TRBJ2-5|TRBD2
ASRPTSGQETQY
>TRBV5-4|once|TRBJ2-7|TRBD1
ASSQGDRGIYEQY
>TRBV6-1|-|TRBJ2-2|-
ASLNAPGTGELF
>TRBV4-1|once|TRBJ1-2|TRBD1
ASSVGPPGGGYGYT
>TRBV6-5|-|TRBJ1-2|-
ASSGPTEPKGGYT
>TRBV18|-|TRBJ2-5|TRBD2
ASSRVGLAGSETQY
>TRBV6-5|-|TRBJ1-5|TRBD1
ASSSGTGVLHQPQH
>TRBV29-1|-|TRBJ1-1|TRBD1
SVRTGGSEAF
>TRBV14|-|TRBJ2-1|-
ASSQEGYLSSYNEQF
>TRBV28|-|TRBJ1-1|TRBD1
ASSLFGTGVTEAF
>TRBV6-5|-|TRBJ1-1|-
ASSYSLGADTEAF
>TRBV11-3|-|TRBJ2-7|-
ASGGAEHSYEQY
>TRBV27|-|TRBJ1-2|TRBD1
ASRAGGLGYGYT
>TRBV6-5|few|TRBJ2-2|-
ASRELPGELF
>TRBV27|-|TRBJ2-1|-
ARPFSAFYNEQF
>TRBV7-8|-|TRBJ1-1|TRBD1
ASSLNQGVITEAF
>TRBV4-1|once|TRBJ2-1|TRBD2
ASSLGLAGGQNEQF
>TRBV27|-|TRBJ1-5|-
ASSWAPNQPQH
>TRBV5-6|-|TRBJ1-5|TRBD1
ASSRRQGAFNQPQH
>TRBV25-1|many|TRBJ2-1|TRBD1
ASSDGTGGRNEQF
>TRBV7-6|-|TRBJ1-5|-
ASSFSGINQPQH
>TRBV9|-|TRBJ1-1|-
ASSASTGNTEAF
>TRBV27|-|TRBJ2-7|TRBD2
ASRYSGGGEQY
>TRBV7-3|-|TRBJ1-1|-
ASRLGTLDTEAF
>TRBV6-1|-|-|-
ASRDTGLLSYEQY
>TRBV10-2|-|TRBJ2-7|TRBD1
ASIRRGQGPYEQY
>TRBV9|-|TRBJ2-5|TRBD1
ASSVGTGGGETQY
>TRBV10-3|-|TRBJ2-2|-
AISTRQASTGELF
>TRBV28|-|TRBJ1-2|-
ASSFVPSNYGYT